This TCR beta chain stems from a study of monozygotic twins with inflammatory bowel disease. From germline, CDR1 is ENHRY and CDR2 SYGVKD. The CDR3 contains 12 residues. Eight cDNA synthesis reactions were run for every sample. Via template switching, UMIs carrying a 6-nucleotide sample barcode were introduced. TCRdb re-analyzed the 5' RACE reads; it lists each CDR3 protein once, without DNA. This sample contains about 300,000 distinct CDR3 sequences. Comment on this clonotype: The antigen is unknown.

Study outcomes and limitations: Twins with IBD had fewer clonotypes in common with others than healthy twins, particularly during disease activity.

Blood samples, whole and unsorted for T cells, yielded the isolated total RNA. The source material was blood. This receptor was obtained from a human donor with ulcerative colitis or Crohn's disease, or a healthy co-twin of an affected twin (not recorded which). The rearrangement links TRBV10-3 to TRBJ2-7; TCRdb proposes TRBD1, but this gene call is untestable without DNA. CDR3 in amino acids: CAISWAGNEQYF.